The sequence of this TCR beta chain was determined in a study of blood T cell repertoires in COVID-19. Study context: Researchers got acute and convalescent COVID-19 samples from the United States, Italy and Spain. T cells, B-cell-depleted T cells, or PBMCs provided the cDNA or gDNA that served as material.

Original processing methods: By means of reference gene primer amplification, nucleated cell counts were estimated. Data came from immunoSEQ multiplex PCR; TCRdb stores just in-frame clones and leaves some out. From that table come the V and J calls and clone size; the DNA was used to work out D and trimming. Here the sample spans a few hundred thousand clones, around nine tenths being singletons. Trimming removed 6 bases from V and 0 bases from J, with 12 bases in between. CDR1 is SSHAT and CDR2 is FNYEAQ in the germline V gene (reference sequence). The CDR3 totals 15 residues. The rearrangement uses TRBV7-7 and TRBJ1-3; tentative D call: TRBD1 (5 bases). The TCR sequence derives from a man aged 55 to 70 who had recovered from COVID-19. Sequencing was carried out using peripheral blood. CDR3 residues: CASRPGLNSGNTIYF. In nucleotides, the CDR3 is TGTGCCAGCAGGCCGGGACTAAACTCTGGAAACACCATATATTTT.